Listed below are T cell receptor beta chains from one sample, sequenced in a study of blood T cell repertoires in COVID-19. Method: immunoSEQ multiplex PCR; TCRdb's copy keeps in-frame clones and lacks some. Among 85,000 to 110,000 clones listed, around 88% were seen once. The source material was peripheral blood. All receptors come from a human donor in a cohort sampled during active COVID-19. Each CDR3 is given with its conserved first and last residue. Each record gives: clone size, V gene, D gene, J gene, CDR3 protein, CDR3 DNA. The D gene is left open where the match is weak. Not every row has a clone size; where given, it reads once, few, many or a size class.

>NA|TRBV10-2|NA|TRBJ1-5
CASGDGANQPQHF
TGCGCCAGCGGAGACGGAGCAAATCAGCCCCAGCATTTT
>NA|TRBV3-1/TRBV3-2|TRBD2|TRBJ2-5
CASSPKRAGGETQYF
TGTGCCAGCAGCCCTAAGCGGGCCGGGGGGGAGACCCAGTACTTC
>NA|TRBV6-2/TRBV6-3|TRBD1|TRBJ2-7
CASSKRTGVPYEQYF
TGTGCCAGCAGTAAACGGACAGGGGTACCCTACGAGCAGTACTTC
>NA|TRBV2|NA|TRBJ1-2
CASSYRQTANYGYTF
TGTGCCAGCAGTTACCGACAGACAGCTAACTATGGCTACACCTTC
>NA|TRBV4-2|TRBD2|TRBJ2-3
CASSQDEGVAGADTQYF
TGTGCCAGCAGCCAAGATGAGGGGGTAGCGGGGGCAGATACGCAGTATTTT
>few|TRBV12-3/TRBV12-4|TRBD1|TRBJ2-7
CASGQGSSYEQYF
TGTGCCAGCGGACAGGGAAGCTCCTACGAGCAGTACTTC
>NA|TRBV6-1|NA|TRBJ1-6
CASSELLQLNSPLHF
TGTGCCAGCAGTGAACTGCTTCAACTTAATTCACCCCTCCACTTT
>NA|TRBV30|TRBD2|TRBJ2-1
CAWSLGAGGYNEQFF
TGTGCCTGGAGTTTGGGAGCGGGGGGGTACAATGAGCAGTTCTTC
>NA|TRBV15|NA|TRBJ1-4
CATSSPTDSNEKLFF
TGTGCCACCAGCAGCCCCACGGACTCTAATGAAAAACTGTTTTTT
>NA|TRBV7-9|TRBD2|TRBJ2-7
CASSLTGTSGYEQYF
TGTGCCAGCAGCCTGACCGGGACTAGCGGCTACGAGCAGTACTTC
>NA|TRBV11-3|TRBD2|TRBJ2-2
CASSLEGGSTGELFF
TGTGCCAGCAGCTTAGAGGGGGGGAGCACCGGGGAGCTGTTTTTT
>NA|TRBV6-5|TRBD1|TRBJ2-7
CASSYSGDRLPYEQYF
TGTGCCAGCAGTTACTCAGGGGACAGGCTACCCTACGAGCAGTACTTC
>NA|TRBV5-1|NA|TRBJ1-1
CASSLALMNTEAFF
TGCGCCAGCAGCTTAGCCCTTATGAACACTGAAGCTTTCTTT
>few|TRBV15|TRBD1|TRBJ2-1
CATRGAGSSGTGLTSLVYNEQFF
TGTGCCACCAGGGGCGCGGGGTCAAGCGGGACAGGGTTGACGAGTCTTGTTTACAATGAGCAGTTCTTC
>NA|TRBV6-5|NA|TRBJ2-3
CASNPPEGTQYF
TGTGCCAGCAACCCCCCGGAGGGTACGCAGTATTTT
>NA|TRBV21-1|NA|TRBJ2-3
CASSKVVAGGGDTQYF
TGTGCCAGCAGCAAAGTGGTGGCAGGGGGCGGAGATACGCAGTATTTT
>NA|TRBV5-4|NA|TRBJ2-6
CASSLVPGISGANVLTF
TGTGCCAGCAGCTTGGTCCCAGGGATTTCTGGGGCCAACGTCCTGACTTTC
>NA|TRBV6-5|NA|TRBJ2-7
CASSLAGESYEQYF
TGTGCCAGCAGTTTGGCAGGGGAGTCCTACGAGCAGTACTTC
>NA|TRBV7-9|TRBD1|TRBJ1-2
CASGTEGARYGYTF
TGTGCCAGCGGGACAGAGGGCGCTCGGTATGGCTACACCTTC
>NA|TRBV12-3/TRBV12-4|TRBD2|TRBJ2-7
CASSRGGFSEQYF
TGTGCCAGCAGCCGGGGGGGTTTTTCCGAGCAGTACTTC
>NA|TRBV12-3/TRBV12-4|NA|TRBJ2-1
CASSFVTNNEQFF
TGTGCCAGCAGTTTTGTTACAAACAATGAGCAGTTCTTC
>NA|TRBV4-2|TRBD2|TRBJ2-7
CASSQSQGLAGAYEQYF
TGTGCCAGCAGCCAGTCACAGGGACTAGCGGGAGCTTACGAGCAGTACTTC
>NA|TRBV7-2|TRBD1|TRBJ1-5
CASSWGQPNQPQHF
TGTGCCAGCAGCTGGGGACAGCCCAATCAGCCCCAGCATTTT
>NA|TRBV11-2|TRBD1|TRBJ2-7
CASSLGGTGGREQYF
TGTGCCAGCAGCTTAGGCGGGACAGGGGGCAGGGAGCAGTACTTC